The entry below gives a single T cell receptor beta chain sequence along with its context. Under the authors' procedure: Estimation of nucleated cell counts relied on the amplification of reference gene primers. Some clones are missing from TCRdb's copy, which holds only in-frame ones; the method was immunoSEQ multiplex PCR. The DNA gave D and trimming, while V, J and clone size come from that table. The sample holds 30,000 to 45,000 clones, over 60% seen once. The data stem from a study of blood T cell repertoires in COVID-19. This TCR was sampled from a man in his 60s with active COVID-19. The specimen sequenced was peripheral blood.

The CDR3 coding sequence is TGTGCCAGCAGTGAATCCGGAGGGGGCAACGCAGATACGCAGTATTTT. Translated: CASSESGGGNADTQYF. The V call is TRBV25-1, the J call TRBJ2-3; maybe TRBD1 (7 bases). Germline V gives CDR1 MGHDK, CDR2 SYGVNS. V shed 1 base and J shed 4 bases, with 15 bases lying between them. The CDR3 has 16 residues.